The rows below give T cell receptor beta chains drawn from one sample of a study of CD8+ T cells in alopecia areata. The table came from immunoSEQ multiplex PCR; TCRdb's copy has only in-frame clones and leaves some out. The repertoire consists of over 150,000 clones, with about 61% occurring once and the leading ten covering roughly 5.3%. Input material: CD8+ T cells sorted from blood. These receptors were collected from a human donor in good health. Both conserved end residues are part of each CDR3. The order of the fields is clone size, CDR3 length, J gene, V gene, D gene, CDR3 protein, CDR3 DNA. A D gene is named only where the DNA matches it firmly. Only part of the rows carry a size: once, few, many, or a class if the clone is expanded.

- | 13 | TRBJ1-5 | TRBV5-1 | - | CASSLGGDQPQHF | TGCGCCAGCAGCTTGGGAGGAGATCAGCCCCAGCATTTT
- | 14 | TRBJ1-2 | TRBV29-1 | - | CSAQGVQANYGYTF | TGCAGCGCCCAGGGAGTCCAAGCTAACTATGGCTACACCTTC
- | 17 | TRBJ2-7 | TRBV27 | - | CASSSPPQGGATYEQYF | TGTGCCAGCAGTTCTCCACCACAGGGGGGGGCTACCTACGAGCAGTACTTC
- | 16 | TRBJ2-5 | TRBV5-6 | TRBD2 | CASSMGLAGGQETQYF | TGTGCCAGCAGCATGGGGCTAGCGGGGGGACAAGAGACCCAGTACTTC
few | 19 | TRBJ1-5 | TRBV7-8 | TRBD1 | CASSLAKGGQGSSNQPQHF | TGTGCCAGCAGCTTAGCTAAGGGGGGACAGGGTTCCAGCAATCAGCCCCAGCATTTT
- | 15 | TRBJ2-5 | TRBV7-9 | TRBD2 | CASSLAGTSEETQYF | TGTGCCAGCAGCTTAGCGGGAACTAGCGAAGAGACCCAGTACTTC
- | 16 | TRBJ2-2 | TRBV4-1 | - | CASSPEGRINTGELFF | TGCGCCAGCAGCCCGGAGGGCAGGATCAACACCGGGGAGCTGTTTTTT
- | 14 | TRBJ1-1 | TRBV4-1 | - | CASSPHLLKTEAFF | TGCGCCAGCAGCCCTCACCTATTGAAGACTGAAGCTTTCTTT
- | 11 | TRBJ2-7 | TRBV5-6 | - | CASSHSYEQYF | TGTGCCAGCAGCCACTCCTACGAGCAGTACTTC
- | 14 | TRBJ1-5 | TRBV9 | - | CASSTGAFNQPQHF | TGTGCCAGCAGCACGGGGGCATTCAATCAGCCCCAGCATTTT
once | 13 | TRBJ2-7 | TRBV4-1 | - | CASSDRISMEQYF | TGCGCCAGCAGCGACCGCATCTCTATGGAGCAGTACTTC